This T cell receptor (beta chain) was sequenced in a study of cytomegalovirus exposure and HLA in healthy donors. Study findings and constraints: Association with HLA alleles at 0.05 false discovery rate was found for roughly 17,000 TCR beta sequences in a later analysis. In vitro work confirmed that a few CMV-associated chains recognize CMV antigens.

V lost 8 bases and J 10 bases, leaving 18 bases between the germline ends. Germline V lookup: CDR1 MDHEN, CDR2 SYDVKM. The CDR3 runs 13 residues. A remark on this clone: Its specificity is unknown.

It was with 60 Vbeta and 13 Jbeta primers that the PCR ran. The repertoire was sequenced with immunoSEQ multiplex PCR; TCRdb's copy has only in-frame clones and lacks some. The table records 130,000 to 150,000 clones, roughly 79% of them present only once. The chain has TRBV28 and TRBJ1-3, with D possibly TRBD1 on 5 matching bases. The sequenced material came from PBMCs. This sequence was found in a middle-aged woman in good health and CMV-seropositive. The CDR3 sequence is CASRGTVEKTIYF. The CDR3 nucleotides are TGTGCCAGCCGCGGGACCGTGGAAAAAACCATATATTTT.